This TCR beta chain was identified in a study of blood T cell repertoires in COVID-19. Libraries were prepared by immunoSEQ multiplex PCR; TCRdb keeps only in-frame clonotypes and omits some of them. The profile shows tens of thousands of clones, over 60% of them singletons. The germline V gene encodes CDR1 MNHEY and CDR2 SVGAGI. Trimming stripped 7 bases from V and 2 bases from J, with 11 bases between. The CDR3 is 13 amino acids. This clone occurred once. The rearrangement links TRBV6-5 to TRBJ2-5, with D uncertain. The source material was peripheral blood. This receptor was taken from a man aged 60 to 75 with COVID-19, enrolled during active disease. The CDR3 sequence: CASTRRGQETQYF. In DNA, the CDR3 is TGTGCCAGCACTCGGAGAGGACAAGAGACCCAGTACTTC.